This TCR beta chain originates from a study of cytomegalovirus exposure and HLA in healthy donors. Overall study findings and caveats: Most TCR sequences proved rare, with some public TCRs found in many donors. Among TCR beta chains, those listed as cytomegalovirus-associated numbered around 160. DRB1 had the most TCR associations and HLA-C the fewest, a later analysis found, with rates varying by HLA locus. The study carried out a later analysis of TCR beta sequences. It associated 15,000 to 20,000 of them with specific HLA alleles at a false discovery rate of 0.05.

This clone was seen a handful of times. Antigen: not known. The PCR was carried out with 60 Vbeta primers and 13 Jbeta primers. The repertoire was sequenced with immunoSEQ multiplex PCR; TCRdb's copy has only in-frame clones and lacks some. The sample has more than 95,000 clones; 65% to 85% are singletons. The CDR3 is made up of 16 amino acids. The sample taken for sequencing was PBMCs. The TCR originated in a woman aged 65 to 85 in good health and CMV-seropositive. The gene calls are TRBV21-1 and TRBJ2-4; the table's D call TRBD2 went unverified against the DNA. TRBV21-1 is an annotated pseudogene. CDR3 protein: CASSALGARDKNIQYF. CDR3 nucleotides: TGTGCCAGCAGCGCCTTAGGGGCGCGGGACAAAAACATTCAGTACTTC.